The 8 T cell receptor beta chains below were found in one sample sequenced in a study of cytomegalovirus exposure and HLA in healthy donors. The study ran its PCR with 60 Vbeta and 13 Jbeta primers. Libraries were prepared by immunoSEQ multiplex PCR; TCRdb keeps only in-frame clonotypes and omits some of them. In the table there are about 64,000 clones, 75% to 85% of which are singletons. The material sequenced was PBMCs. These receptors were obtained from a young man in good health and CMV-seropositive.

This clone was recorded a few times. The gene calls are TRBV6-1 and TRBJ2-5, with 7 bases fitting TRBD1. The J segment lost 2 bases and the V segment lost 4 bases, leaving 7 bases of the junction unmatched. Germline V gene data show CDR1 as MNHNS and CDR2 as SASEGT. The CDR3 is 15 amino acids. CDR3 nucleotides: TGTGCCAGCAGTGTCGACCCGGGACAGCAAGAGACCCAGTACTTC. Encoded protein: CASSVDPGQQETQYF.

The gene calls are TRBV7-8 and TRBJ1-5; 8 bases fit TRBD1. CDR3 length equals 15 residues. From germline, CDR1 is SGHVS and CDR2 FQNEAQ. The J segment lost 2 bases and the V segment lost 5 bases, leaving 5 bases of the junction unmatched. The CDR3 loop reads CASSPGQGGNQPQHF. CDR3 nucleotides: TGTGCCAGCAGCCCCGGACAGGGAGGCAATCAGCCCCAGCATTTT. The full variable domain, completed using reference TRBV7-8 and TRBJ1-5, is GAGVSQSPRYKVAKRGQDVALRCDPISGHVSLFWYQQALGQGPEFLTYFQNEAQLDKSGLPSDRFFAERPEGSVSTLKIQRTQQEDSAVYLCASSPGQGGNQPQHFGDGTRLSIL.

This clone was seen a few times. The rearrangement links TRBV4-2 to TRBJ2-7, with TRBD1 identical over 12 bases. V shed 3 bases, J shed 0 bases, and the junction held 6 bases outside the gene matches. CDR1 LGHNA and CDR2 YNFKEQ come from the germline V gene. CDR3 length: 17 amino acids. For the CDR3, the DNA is TGTGCCAGCAGCCAGGCCGGGACAGGGGGCGCCTCCTACGAGCAGTACTTC. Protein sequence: CASSQAGTGGASYEQYF.

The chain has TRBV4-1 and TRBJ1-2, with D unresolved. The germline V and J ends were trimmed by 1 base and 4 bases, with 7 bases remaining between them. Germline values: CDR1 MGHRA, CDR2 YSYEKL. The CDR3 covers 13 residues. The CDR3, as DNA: TGCGCCAGCAGCCAAGCCGGGAGCTATGGCTACACCTTC. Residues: CASSQAGSYGYTF.

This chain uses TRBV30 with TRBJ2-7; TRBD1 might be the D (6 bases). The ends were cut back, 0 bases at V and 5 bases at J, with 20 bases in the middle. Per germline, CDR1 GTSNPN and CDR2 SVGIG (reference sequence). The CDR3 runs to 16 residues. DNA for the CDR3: TGTGCCTGGAGTGTCGGGTCGGCAGGGGTTGTCCACGAGCAGTACTTC. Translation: CAWSVGSAGVVHEQYF.

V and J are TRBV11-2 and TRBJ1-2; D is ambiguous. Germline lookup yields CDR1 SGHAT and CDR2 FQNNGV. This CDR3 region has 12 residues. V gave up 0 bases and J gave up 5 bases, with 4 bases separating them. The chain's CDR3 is CASSLDGYGYTF. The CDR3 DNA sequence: TGTGCCAGCAGCTTAGACGGGTATGGCTACACCTTC.

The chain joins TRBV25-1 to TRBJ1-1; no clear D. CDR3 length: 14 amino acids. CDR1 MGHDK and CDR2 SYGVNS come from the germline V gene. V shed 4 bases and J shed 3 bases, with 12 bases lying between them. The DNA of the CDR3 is TGTGCCAGCAGTGCCCCCGGGTTTGACACTGAAGCTTTCTTT. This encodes CASSAPGFDTEAFF.

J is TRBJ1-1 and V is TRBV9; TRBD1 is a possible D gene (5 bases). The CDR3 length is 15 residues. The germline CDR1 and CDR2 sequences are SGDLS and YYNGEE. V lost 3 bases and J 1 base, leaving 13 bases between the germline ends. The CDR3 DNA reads TGTGCCAGCAGCGCCGGACACTCCGAGAACACTGAAGCTTTCTTT. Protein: CASSAGHSENTEAFF.